The source of this T cell receptor beta chain is a study of PD-1 blockade in classical Hodgkin lymphoma. Exposure to brentuximab vedotin varied, and each patient had relapsed following autologous stem cell transplantation. The study recorded best responses of complete response, partial response or progressive disease. General observations from the study: The study found that TCR diversity rose significantly by C4D1 in CD4+ but not CD8+ cells. At baseline, newly diagnosed patients reportedly showed less TCR diversity than healthy donors.

Worth noting for this clone: The antigen is not known.

The method was immunoSEQ multiplex PCR; TCRdb's version includes in-frame clones alone and lacks a portion of them. The sample holds 37,000 or so clones, 70% to 90% seen once. V was pared by 5 bases and J by 0 bases, with 12 bases between. The CDR3 covers 15 residues. CDR1 is SGHDT, CDR2 YYEEEE, per germline. The V call is TRBV5-6, the J call TRBJ2-4; D possibly corresponds to TRBD1 (7 bases). The sequencing used peripheral blood mononuclear cells (PBMCs), collected before the second cycle of nivolumab. The source is a human donor with classical Hodgkin lymphoma. In nucleotides, the CDR3 is TGTGCCAGCAGTTACAGGGGACTAGCCAAAAACATTCAGTACTTC. As protein: CASSYRGLAKNIQYF.